Reported below is one TCR beta chain. As yet, its antigen is unknown. The entry originates in a study of cytomegalovirus exposure and HLA in healthy donors. Study-level results: Fewer N-insertions (relative to the approximately 700-donor mean) were reportedly seen in an Asian-associated ancestry cluster in a later analysis.

The PCR made use of 60 Vbeta and 13 Jbeta primers. Per the authors' pipeline: Roughly 80 million unique TCR beta chains, 9 million to 14 million shared, were counted in a later analysis. Clones were sequenced by immunoSEQ multiplex PCR, and TCRdb holds only the in-frame ones, with some missing. V, J and clone size are those of that table, while D and trimming were read from the DNA. The sample has roughly 140,000 clones; approximately 82% are singletons. V was pared by 3 bases and J by 11 bases, with 16 bases between. Germline CDR1 and CDR2: SNHLY and FYNNEI. CDR3 size: 14 residues. The chain carries TRBV2 and TRBJ1-4; possible D gene TRBD1, 6 bases. This TCR came from a woman aged 55-70 years in good health and CMV-seropositive. Material: PBMCs. The CDR3 reads CASSDRTANRKLFF. In DNA, the CDR3 is TGTGCCAGCAGTGATCGGACAGCGAACCGGAAACTGTTTTTT.